These T cell receptor beta chains were read from a single sample in a study of CD8+ T cells in alopecia areata. Profiling relied on immunoSEQ multiplex PCR, and the TCRdb table lists in-frame clones only, not all of them. The table includes around 35,000 clones, approximately 58% detected once. Sequencing input: NKG2D-high CD8+ T cells sorted from blood. Receptors originate from a human donor with alopecia areata. Both conserved end residues are part of each CDR3. D genes are given only for firm matches. Size is stated for part of the rows, as once, few or many counts, or as a class when the clone is expanded.

v_call	clone_size	d_call	j_call	cdr3_nt	cdr3_aa
TRBV29-1	-	-	TRBJ1-2	TGCAGCGTTGATGGGGCTTCAGATAACTATGGCTACACCTTC	CSVDGASDNYGYTF
TRBV7-9	-	TRBD1	TRBJ1-2	TGTGCCAGCAGCTTAGGTTTCGGGACAGCCTATGGCTACACCTTC	CASSLGFGTAYGYTF
TRBV5-6	-	-	TRBJ2-2	TGTGCCAGCAGCTTAGGTTTCGGTACCGGGGAGCTGTTTTTT	CASSLGFGTGELFF
TRBV9	-	-	TRBJ1-2	TGTGCCAGCAGCGGGGCTGGCTACACCTTC	CASSGAGYTF
TRBV28	-	-	TRBJ2-7	TGTGCCAGCAGTTTAAAAATATGGCCCTCGCAGGAGCAGTACTTC	CASSLKIWPSQEQYF
TRBV7-8	once	TRBD1	TRBJ2-2	TGTGCCAGCAGCTACCCTCCGGGACAGACGAACACCGGGGAGCTGTTTTTT	CASSYPPGQTNTGELFF
TRBV29-1	-	-	TRBJ1-2	TGCAGCGTTGTCGTCGGGACCACCTATGGCTACACCTTC	CSVVVGTTYGYTF
TRBV4-2	-	-	TRBJ2-3	TGTGCCAGCAGCCAACCTACCGGGCCCGAGTGGCCAGATACGCAGTATTTT	CASSQPTGPEWPDTQYF
TRBV9	-	TRBD1	TRBJ2-7	TGTGCCAGCAGCGTCGGGACAGGGGTCTACGAGCAGTACTTC	CASSVGTGVYEQYF
TRBV9	-	-	TRBJ2-3	TGTGCCAGCCATGCACCTAGCACAGATACGCAGTATTTT	CASHAPSTDTQYF
TRBV28	-	-	TRBJ2-2	TGTGCCGTAGAGACCTTGAGGAACACCGGGGAGCTGTTTTTT	CAVETLRNTGELFF
TRBV18	-	-	TRBJ1-3	TGTGCCAGCTCACCAGGCGGAAACACCATATATTTT	CASSPGGNTIYF
TRBV27	-	TRBD1	TRBJ1-5	TGTGCCAGCAGTTTAAGTCCGGGACAGAATCAGCCCCAGCATTTT	CASSLSPGQNQPQHF
TRBV7-6	-	-	TRBJ2-7	TGTGCCAGCAGCTCCCGGGTGGGGCGCGATAACGAGCAGTACTTC	CASSSRVGRDNEQYF
TRBV2	-	-	TRBJ1-2	TGTGCCACGACCCCGGGATTTGGGGTCTATGGCTACACCTTC	CATTPGFGVYGYTF
TRBV20-1	-	-	TRBJ1-2	TGCAGCCTACAGCTTCCTGGCTACACCTTC	CSLQLPGYTF
TRBV5-1	-	-	TRBJ1-1	TGCGCCAGCAGCTCCGACCTGGGGAGCACTGAAGCTTTCTTT	CASSSDLGSTEAFF
TRBV5-6	-	TRBD2	TRBJ2-3	TGTGCCAGCAGCCCCGGGAGGACAGATACGCAGTATTTT	CASSPGRTDTQYF
TRBV7-9	-	TRBD1	TRBJ2-1	TGTGCCAGCAGCTCAACCGGGACAGGCGATTACAATGAGCAGTTCTTC	CASSSTGTGDYNEQFF
TRBV7-8	once	-	TRBJ1-6	TGTGCCAGCAGCTCCCACAACGCGGGGGGATATTCACCCCTCCACTTT	CASSSHNAGGYSPLHF
TRBV7-6	-	-	TRBJ1-5	TGTGCCAGCAGCTCACTTCCCCGGGTCGGTGACCCAAATAGCAATCAGCCCCAGCATTTT	CASSSLPRVGDPNSNQPQHF
TRBV7-2	many	TRBD1	TRBJ2-1	TGTGCCAGCAGCTTCTGGAAGCGGACAGGGGGCAATGAGCAGTTCTTC	CASSFWKRTGGNEQFF
TRBV28	-	-	TRBJ1-5	TGTGCCAGCAGTTGGGGTAACGGCAATCAGCCCCAGCATTTT	CASSWGNGNQPQHF
TRBV27	-	TRBD1	TRBJ1-5	TGTGCCAGCAGCCCCAATCCAGGGGGAAGGCAGCCCCAGCATTTT	CASSPNPGGRQPQHF
TRBV4-1	once	TRBD1	TRBJ2-7	TGCGCCAGCAGCCAGTTCGGACAGGGTATTGGCGAGCAGTACTTC	CASSQFGQGIGEQYF
TRBV7-9	few	-	TRBJ2-7	TGTGCCACCGGGAAGGAAGGGAACCCCTACGAGCAGTACTTC	CATGKEGNPYEQYF
TRBV5-1	-	-	TRBJ2-1	TGCGCCAGCAGCCGGACCCGGGACCGGTTGGACGATGAGCAGTTCTTC	CASSRTRDRLDDEQFF
TRBV4-1	-	-	TRBJ2-7	TGCGCCAGCAGCCAAGGCAGGGGGGACTACGAGCAGTACTTC	CASSQGRGDYEQYF
TRBV29-1	-	-	TRBJ2-3	TGCAGCGTGCCCCCCTTGGGGCGACGCACAGATACGCAGTATTTT	CSVPPLGRRTDTQYF
TRBV10-3	-	TRBD1	TRBJ1-2	TGTGCCATCAGAGGACCCGGGACAGGGTATGGCTACACCTTC	CAIRGPGTGYGYTF